This T cell receptor (beta chain) comes out of a study of shared clonotypes between healthy human individuals. Findings of the study overall: Shared across a few donors were approximately 5% of the naive CD4 clonotypes. Sampling covered blood only; tissue repertoires likely differ. Some clonotypes were shared by all four sorted-subset donors, while others were not shared. The non-shared ones had lower generation probabilities than the shared ones.

TCRdb's copy holds only in-frame clones and misses some; the assay was immunoSEQ multiplex PCR. The sample records approximately 980,000 clones, 70% to 85% being singletons. The CDR3 is 14 residues long. In germline, CDR1 is GTSNPN, CDR2 SVGIG (reference sequence). V was clipped by 3 bases and J by 1 base, with 10 bases between them. This clone showed up just a few times. No antigen is known for it. The sequenced material came from memory CD4+ T cells sorted from blood. Regarding subset: CD45RA-negative fraction. This sequence originates from a man aged 18 to 30 in good health. The chain is built from TRBV30 and TRBJ1-3; D is unclear. CDR3 sequence reads: CAWRGELSGNTIYF. The CDR3 DNA sequence: TGTGCCTGGAGGGGCGAGCTGTCTGGAAACACCATATATTTT.